The clone carrying this T cell receptor beta chain was detected a few times. This sample was taken from a study of cytomegalovirus exposure and HLA in healthy donors. The PCR employed 60 Vbeta primers together with 13 Jbeta primers. Original handling: Roughly 11 million shared chains were among the approximately 82 million unique TCR beta chains that a later analysis counted. Method: immunoSEQ multiplex PCR; TCRdb's copy keeps in-frame clones and lacks some. The V and J calls and clone size were taken over from that table, and D and trimming were inferred from the DNA. This repertoire shows some 200,000 clones, approximately 80% found once; its top ten account for 0.58%. J was trimmed by 3 bases and V by 0 bases; bases with no gene match: 5. The CDR3 sequence is 17 residues long. Germline-derived CDR1 and CDR2 are LGHNA and YNFKEQ.

Sequenced material: PBMCs. The chain combines TRBV4-2 with TRBJ2-2; TRBD2 matches at 9 bases. This clonotype was obtained from a woman aged 40 to 50 in good health and CMV-seronegative. The CDR3 loop reads CASSQEASGEHTGELFF. The CDR3 bases are TGTGCCAGCAGCCAAGAAGCTAGCGGGGAGCACACCGGGGAGCTGTTTTTT.